This passage covers 3 T cell receptor beta chains from one sample sequenced in a study of cytomegalovirus exposure and HLA in healthy donors. The PCR had 60 Vbeta and 13 Jbeta primers. TCRdb's copy holds only in-frame clones and misses some; the assay was immunoSEQ multiplex PCR. The table shows some 85,000 clones, with 84% occurring only once. The sequencing input was PBMCs. Source of these receptors: a woman aged 45-65 years in good health and CMV-seronegative.

The chain joins TRBV27 to TRBJ1-2; D not resolved. The CDR3 loop spans 17 amino acids. Between the trimmed V and J ends, which lost 5 bases and 5 bases, there was a span of 24 bases. Germline V gene data show CDR1 as MNHEY and CDR2 as SMNVEV (reference sequence). The chain's CDR3 is CASSRKGGEPSVYGYTF. CDR3 DNA sequence: TGTGCCAGCAGTCGAAAAGGCGGAGAACCCTCCGTATATGGCTACACCTTC.

The V call is TRBV19, the J call TRBJ2-3, with no clear D. V was trimmed by 3 bases and J by 5 bases, leaving 3 bases between them. Germline assignment: CDR1 LNHDA and CDR2 SQIVND (reference sequence). The CDR3 totals 11 residues. In DNA, the CDR3 is TGTGCCAGTAGTATCCTAGATACGCAGTATTTT. It specifies CASSILDTQYF.

The chain is built from TRBV28 and TRBJ1-1; TRBD1 agrees at 8 bases. J was trimmed by 1 base and V by 5 bases; bases with no gene match: 6. Germline V gives CDR1 MDHEN, CDR2 SYDVKM. The CDR3 loop spans 15 amino acids. This chain's CDR3 is CASSGTGLSNTEAFF. The CDR3 nucleotides are TGTGCCAGCAGTGGGACAGGCCTATCGAACACTGAAGCTTTCTTT. The full variable domain, completed using reference TRBV28 and TRBJ1-1, is DVKVTQSSRYLVKRTGEKVFLECVQDMDHENMFWYRQDPGLGLRLIYFSYDVKMKEKGDIPEGYSVSREKKERFSLILESASTNQTSMYLCASSGTGLSNTEAFFGQGTRLTVV.